A single sample gave rise to the 9 T cell receptor beta chains below, sequenced in a study of T cell responses to AZD1222 COVID-19 vaccine. The data were produced by immunoSEQ multiplex PCR, yet TCRdb's version contains in-frame clones alone and is incomplete. The sample has roughly 120,000 clones; roughly 88% are singletons. The sample was peripheral blood, taken on day 0 of AZD1222 vaccination. The origin of the receptors is an adult in good health.

The rearrangement uses TRBV30 and TRBJ2-1, with 10 bases matching TRBD2. The J segment lost 3 bases and the V segment lost 4 bases, leaving 0 bases of the junction unmatched. CDR3 length: 13 residues. The germline V gene encodes CDR1 GTSNPN and CDR2 SVGIG (reference sequence). CDR3 nucleotide sequence: TGTGCCTGGACTAGCGGGGGCTACAATGAGCAGTTCTTC. Translating gives CAWTSGGYNEQFF.

V gene TRBV18 combines with J gene TRBJ2-7, with TRBD1 matching 7 bases. The trim removed 5 bases at V and 2 bases at J, leaving 3 bases unmatched. The CDR3 runs to 13 residues. Germline V gene lookup returns CDR1 KGHSH and CDR2 LQKENI. The CDR3 sequence is CASSMGQTYEQYF. CDR3 bases: TGTGCCAGCTCAATGGGACAGACCTACGAGCAGTACTTC.

The chain has TRBV7-3 and TRBJ2-6, with D hard to call. Germline V gene sequence: CDR1 SGHTA, CDR2 FQGTGA. With 4 bases removed from V and 3 bases from J, the gap between germline ends came to 1 base. This CDR3 is 12 amino acids long. The CDR3 sequence is CASSYGANVLTF. The DNA for the CDR3 is TGTGCCAGCAGCTATGGGGCCAACGTCCTGACTTTC.

This clone was found once. The CDR3 DNA reads TGTGCCAGCAGCACCCCCAGGGCCCGCTACGAGCAGTACTTC. This codes for CASSTPRARYEQYF. The V call is TRBV3-1 (or the pseudogene TRBV3-2), the J call TRBJ2-7; TRBD1 might be the D (5 bases). Deletions cut 5 bases from V and 3 bases from J, with 14 bases between. Germline lookup yields CDR1 LGHDT and CDR2 YNNKEL (reference sequence). The CDR3 has 14 residues.

This chain links TRBV19 with TRBJ1-2; 8 nucleotides agree with TRBD1. V lost 5 bases, J lost 3 bases, and 8 bases stayed unmatched. Germline V gives CDR1 LNHDA, CDR2 SQIVND (reference sequence). This CDR3 is 15 amino acids long. The DNA of the CDR3 is TGTGCCAGTAGTTCTCGCAGGGGGCGCGACTATGGCTACACCTTC. It yields the protein CASSSRRGRDYGYTF.

V is TRBV7-6 and J is TRBJ2-7; D may match TRBD1 or TRBD2 (6 bases each). Germline CDR1 SGHVS, CDR2 FNYEAQ. The CDR3 is 14 amino acids. The germline V and J ends were trimmed by 3 bases and 3 bases, with 12 bases remaining between them. The CDR3 region is CASSLEGHYYEQYF. Written as DNA, the CDR3 is TGTGCCAGCAGCTTGGAGGGACATTACTACGAGCAGTACTTC.

J is TRBJ2-5 and V is TRBV2; D unclear. The germline V gene has CDR1 SNHLY and CDR2 FYNNEI. There are 14 residues in the CDR3. Trimming stripped 5 bases from V and 1 base from J, with 11 bases between. CDR3 sequence (DNA): TGTGCCAGCAGTAGGGAAAGGGCCCAAGAGACCCAGTACTTC. Amino acids: CASSRERAQETQYF.

This chain links TRBV4-1 with TRBJ1-3; possibly TRBD1 for D (5 bases). V lost 7 bases, J lost 2 bases, and 15 bases lay in between. The germline CDR1 and CDR2 sequences are MGHRA and YSYEKL. This CDR3 comprises 15 residues. Here the CDR3 reads CASNRGPIPGNTIYF. CDR3 DNA sequence: TGCGCCAGCAACCGGGGCCCCATCCCTGGAAACACCATATATTTT.

The gene calls are TRBV10-3 and TRBJ1-1, with a weak D call TRBD1 (6 bases). With 1 base removed from V and 1 base from J, the gap between germline ends came to 7 bases. The CDR3 totals 14 residues. Germline V lookup: CDR1 ENHRY, CDR2 SYGVKD. The CDR3 sequence is CAISEWGQNTEAFF. The CDR3 region has the DNA TGTGCCATCAGTGAGTGGGGACAGAACACTGAAGCTTTCTTT.